Sequencing of this TCR beta chain was carried out in a study of blood T cell repertoires in COVID-19. Study-level information: The samples span acute and convalescent COVID-19 from the United States, Italy and Spain. T cells, B-cell-depleted T cells, or PBMCs supplied cDNA or gDNA.

In the original analysis: Amplification with reference gene primers provided the estimates of nucleated cell counts. The data were produced by immunoSEQ multiplex PCR, yet TCRdb's version contains in-frame clones alone and is incomplete. The D gene and trimming were derived from the DNA, and the V and J assignments and clone size from that table. The sample records 200,000 to 300,000 clones, approximately 85% being singletons. The sequence was obtained from a woman in her 70s with acute or convalescent COVID-19. The sequencing input was peripheral blood.

Written as DNA, the CDR3 is TGTGCCAGCAGTTTACCCGCACTGGGCTACACCTTC. Encoded protein: CASSLPALGYTF. The genes are TRBV28 and TRBJ1-2, with D uncertain. The V gene lost 2 bases and the J gene lost 8 bases, with 9 bases spanning the gap. Germline values: CDR1 MDHEN, CDR2 SYDVKM. The CDR3 sequence is 12 residues long.